The TCR beta chain under discussion was sequenced for a study of shared T cell receptors in the human thymus (dated by TCRdb to the early 2020s). About the study as a whole: The study examined how self-reactive, shared T-cell receptor alpha chains are generated in the human thymus.

From the cysteine up to the phenylalanine, the CDR3 has a length of 14 residues. This entry keeps only the CDR3 DNA: 42 bases, framed from base 1. The junction shows trimming of 6 bases on V and 7 bases on J, plus 18 bases between the germline ends. The germline V gene supplies CDR1 MNHNS and CDR2 SASEGT. A note on this clone: The specificity of this receptor is unknown. Base-call qualities are not available, and no considerably larger clone is one nucleotide away.

To prepare the library, the immunoSEQ multiplex PCR assay was applied. TCRdb re-hosts the immuneACCESS table, in-frame sequences only. Its copies lack some clones; in the studies checked, an unresolved V gene accounts for under half of them, and the cause for the rest is not known. The sample data list 700,000 or so clones, and 70% to 90% of these were observed just once. Around 0.0094% of the sample goes to the ten largest clones. The same specimen was also included in a second study, on human thymus T cells. The second study's paper adds: Immunologically healthy infants undergoing open corrective cardiac surgery for congenital heart defects in Finland were used as donors. Thymus tissue was obtained as surgical resects removed during corrective cardiac surgery. Biased V and J gene segment usage appeared to be present in both thymic and peripheral blood repertoires. The related research reported highly overlapping thymic TCR repertoires among unrelated individuals. The study used fewer than ten infant thymus samples plus four related peripheral blood samples to characterize TCR alpha and beta repertoires. Donor ages ranging from roughly 6 to 250 days were recorded, and 5 to 7 male and a couple of female infants were included in the cohort. After being mechanically released from the tissue, thymocytes were kept at -70 degrees C in pellets of roughly 9.5-32 million cells. A QIAsymphony instrument was used to extract genomic DNA from frozen cell pellets. The immunoSEQ multiplex PCR assay was used to amplify the TCRB and TCRAD loci from a standardized quantity of quality-controlled genomic DNA. Amplicons spanned the V(D)J region at a length sufficient to cover the CDR3 and identify V and J genes. Amplicon sequencing was performed on an Illumina platform through the commercial immunoSEQ service. Primer bias and sequencing errors were corrected using previously described methods, and TCRAD and TCRB definitions followed the IMGT database. Analysis of the repertoires was done with immunoSEQ Analyzer 3.0 and VDJTools and included basic statistics, V/J segment usage, diversity estimates, rarefaction and pairwise overlap. Diversity was estimated with Chao1, ChaoE, Efron-Thisted, Shannon and inverse Simpson indices, and also on datasets down-sampled to the smallest sample. Repertoire overlap used strict matching of CDR3 nucleotide sequence, V gene and J gene, with Jaccard-based multidimensional scaling clustering. On average, thymus samples yielded about 810,000 unique TCRB clonotypes, whereas blood samples yielded 75,000 to 95,000.

The rearranged segments are TRBV6-1 and TRBJ1-2, with no confident D gene call. Sequenced material: thymocytes. The sequence was collected from a girl under two years old with a congenital heart defect. Donor details come from another sample of the same person, matched by shared clones. The DNA sequence follows: TGTGCCAGCAGGCGAACAGTCAGAATTACTGGCTACACCTTC. Translated, it reads CASRRTVRITGYTF.